These T cell receptor beta chains were read from a single sample in a study of cytomegalovirus exposure and HLA in healthy donors. Assay: immunoSEQ multiplex PCR; the TCRdb copy retains only in-frame clones and omits some. Of 150,000 to 200,000 clones listed, about 76% were seen once; the top ten hold roughly 2%. The specimen sequenced was PBMCs. These receptors were taken from a female donor in good health and CMV-seronegative. Each CDR3 is given with its conserved first and last residue.

j_gene: TRBJ1-1; v_gene: TRBV6-5; CDR3aa: CASSYIPNTEAFF
j_gene: TRBJ2-1; v_gene: TRBV5-1; CDR3aa: CASSLQGNEQFF
j_gene: TRBJ1-3; v_gene: TRBV18; CDR3aa: CASSPGQGGRNTIYF
j_gene: TRBJ1-6; v_gene: TRBV7-9; CDR3aa: CASSIEGGRTRDSPLHF
j_gene: TRBJ2-1; v_gene: TRBV7-3; CDR3aa: CASSLGRASYNEQFF
j_gene: TRBJ1-3; v_gene: TRBV5-4; CDR3aa: CASSAGGQVGNTIYF
j_gene: TRBJ2-1; v_gene: TRBV9; CDR3aa: CASSVSTTSGSPNWGEQFF
j_gene: TRBJ1-1; v_gene: TRBV28; CDR3aa: CASSLTVPSPPAFF
j_gene: TRBJ2-3; v_gene: TRBV6-5; CDR3aa: CASRASGGTDTQYF
j_gene: TRBJ2-1; v_gene: TRBV5-4; CDR3aa: CASSSLKLDEQFF
j_gene: TRBJ1-3; v_gene: TRBV29-1; CDR3aa: CSVAGMSGNTIYF
j_gene: TRBJ1-3; v_gene: TRBV6-5; CDR3aa: CASSSGGSGNTIYF
j_gene: TRBJ1-6; v_gene: TRBV6-1; CDR3aa: CASSEVPVTNSPLHF
j_gene: TRBJ2-7; v_gene: TRBV11-2; CDR3aa: CASSAVTSTYEQYF
j_gene: NA; v_gene: TRBV6-6; CDR3aa: CASSYRSGRPDEQYF
j_gene: TRBJ2-3; v_gene: TRBV7-9; CDR3aa: CASSFGTGIGDTQYF
j_gene: TRBJ2-5; v_gene: TRBV7-9; CDR3aa: CASSLATIGEREGQYF
j_gene: TRBJ1-2; v_gene: TRBV29-1; CDR3aa: CSVEVRDRVTGYTF
j_gene: TRBJ2-7; v_gene: TRBV4-2; CDR3aa: CASSQEFDTPYEQYF